These 29 T cell receptor beta chains share one sample of origin, sequenced in a study of T cells in tumors after PD-1 blockade. Using immunoSEQ multiplex PCR, the repertoire was profiled, and TCRdb retains in-frame clones only, with some absent. This table has around 5,000 clones, around 70% appearing once. Source: tumor tissue, taken before anti-PD-1 treatment. The receptors stem from a human donor with cutaneous squamous cell carcinoma.

The CDR3 nucleotides read TGCGCCAGCAGCCAAGACTACGGGATCTCCTATGGCTACACCTTC. Its translation: CASSQDYGISYGYTF. V gene TRBV4-1 combines with J gene TRBJ1-2; D is uncertain. The V end lost 0 bases, the J end lost 4 bases, and 12 bases lay between the germline ends. The CDR3 spans 15 residues. CDR1 and CDR2 (germline): MGHRA, YSYEKL.

This clone is labeled medium-sized. The CDR3 coding sequence is TGTGCCAGCAGCCCTACGGTAACAGATACGCAGTATTTT. Its translation is CASSPTVTDTQYF. The chain links TRBV7-6 to TRBJ2-3; D gene unclear. Germline V CDR1 and CDR2: SGHVS, FNYEAQ. The germline V and J ends were trimmed by 5 bases and 3 bases, with 9 bases remaining between them. There are 13 residues in the CDR3.

The chain carries TRBV10-2 and TRBJ2-2; weak D call: TRBD1 (6 bases). Per germline, CDR1 WSHSY and CDR2 SAAADI. The CDR3 spans 14 residues. V was clipped by 8 bases and J by 4 bases, with 14 bases between them. CDR3 residues: CASAQTGRTGELFF. The DNA of the CDR3 is TGCGCCAGCGCTCAGACAGGACGCACCGGGGAGCTGTTTTTT.

The V and J genes are TRBV5-1 and TRBJ1-2, with D maybe TRBD1 (5 bases). This CDR3 region has 15 residues. V lost 4 bases, J lost 2 bases, and 15 bases lay in between. In germline, CDR1 is SGHRS, CDR2 YFSETQ. CDR3 in DNA: TGCGCCAGCAGCACATCCCCGACAGTCAACTATGGCTACACCTTC. Translating it yields CASSTSPTVNYGYTF.

The chain is built from TRBV5-1 and TRBJ1-2; D not certain. This CDR3 is built from 12 residues. V shed 4 bases and J shed 7 bases, with 11 bases lying between them. Germline values: CDR1 SGHRS, CDR2 YFSETQ. CDR3: CASSPHESGYTF. As DNA, the CDR3 is TGCGCCAGCAGCCCGCATGAGAGTGGCTACACCTTC.

The chain employs TRBV5-4 and TRBJ1-6, with 8 nucleotides matching TRBD1. V shed 3 bases, J shed 9 bases, and the junction held 11 bases outside the gene matches. The V gene's germline CDR1 is SGHNT and CDR2 YYREEE (reference sequence). CDR3 length: 16 amino acids. The CDR3 sequence is CASSSPRTGWSSPLHF. The CDR3 DNA sequence: TGTGCCAGCAGCTCCCCAAGGACAGGGTGGAGTTCACCCCTCCACTTT.

This clone was observed a handful of times. The chain couples TRBV5-1 to TRBJ2-3, with a weak D call TRBD1 (5 bases). Trimming left V 4 bases short and J 9 bases short, with 12 bases between. CDR3 size: 12 residues. Germline V gene data show CDR1 as SGHRS and CDR2 as YFSETQ. CDR3 protein: CASSPLKGTQYF. In nucleotides, the CDR3 is TGCGCCAGCAGCCCCCTAAAGGGGACGCAGTATTTT.

V gene TRBV5-6 combines with J gene TRBJ2-7; D may be TRBD1 (6 bases). The CDR3 runs to 14 residues. Deletions cut 4 bases from V and 6 bases from J, with 17 bases between. Germline V gene data show CDR1 as SGHDT and CDR2 as YYEEEE. The CDR3, as DNA: TGTGCCAGCAGCACCAGGACAGTTGCCACCGAGCAGTACTTC. As protein: CASSTRTVATEQYF.

As for this clone: The sample has other DNA sequences that encode this CDR3 too. V is TRBV29-1 and J is TRBJ2-1; D ambiguous. The CDR3 consists of 12 residues. Trimming took 0 bases from V and 8 from J, leaving 8 bases between them. Germline-derived CDR1 and CDR2 are SQVTM and ANQGSEA. The chain's CDR3 is CSVEDLRDEQFF. Written as DNA, the CDR3 is TGCAGCGTTGAAGATCTTAGAGATGAGCAGTTCTTC.

This chain connects TRBV5-5 to TRBJ1-5; D gene ambiguous. The length of the CDR3 is 15 residues. The germline V gene encodes CDR1 SGHKS and CDR2 YYEKEE (reference sequence). The V and J ends lost 0 bases and 6 bases respectively, with 13 bases between them. CDR3 in DNA: TGTGCCAGCAGCTTGGGGGTTCCTAGTGGTCAGCCCCAGCATTTT. It is translated as CASSLGVPSGQPQHF.

J is TRBJ1-2 and V is TRBV7-9; 9 nucleotides match TRBD1. V lost 5 bases to trimming and J lost 1 base; unmatched junction nucleotides: 5. The CDR3 covers 15 residues. Germline V gene data show CDR1 as SEHNR and CDR2 as FQNEAQ (reference sequence). The CDR3 here is CASSRGQGLNYGYTF. DNA for the CDR3: TGTGCCAGCAGCCGGGGACAGGGACTTAACTATGGCTACACCTTC.

Note on this clone: At one end, the junction sequence differs from germline, possibly due to a read error. This chain links TRBV2 with TRBJ2-4; D is possibly TRBD2 (5 bases). The CDR3 has 12 amino acids. The germline gives CDR1 SNHLY, CDR2 FYNNEI. The CDR3 coding sequence is TGTGCCAGCACCAGAGGACTCGAGTGGGTTTGGTTC. Translated, it gives CASTRGLEWVWF.

The V call is TRBV7-3, the J call TRBJ2-3; D not certain. V dropped 4 bases and J dropped 0 bases, with 8 bases sitting between them. The CDR3 has 14 amino acids. Germline-derived CDR1 and CDR2 are SGHTA and FQGTGA. The CDR3 is CASSSLTSTDTQYF. In nucleotides, the CDR3 is TGTGCCAGCAGCTCCCTGACAAGCACAGATACGCAGTATTTT. Based on the CDR3 plus reference TRBV7-3 and TRBJ2-3, the full variable domain is GAGVSQTPSNKVTEKGKYVELRCDPISGHTALYWYRQSLGQGPEFLIYFQGTGAADDSGLPNDRFFAVRPEGSVSTLKIQRTERGDSAVYLCASSSLTSTDTQYFGPGTRLTVL.

This clone showed up just a few times. The chain uses TRBV28 and TRBJ1-2, with TRBD1 matching 8 bases. The CDR3 extends over 14 amino acids. V lost 5 bases, J lost 5 bases, and 7 bases stayed unmatched. Germline-derived CDR1 and CDR2 are MDHEN and SYDVKM. In DNA, the CDR3 is TGTGCCAGCAGTAACCCTCGGACAGGGTATGGCTACACCTTC. It encodes CASSNPRTGYGYTF.

The chain joins TRBV7-9 to TRBJ1-1, with D possibly matching TRBD1 (6 bases). Trimming cost V 4 bases and J 1 base, with 16 bases left between them. Germline assignment: CDR1 SEHNR and CDR2 FQNEAQ (reference sequence). This CDR3 has 16 residues. Written as DNA, the CDR3 is TGTGCCAGCAGCTCAGGAGGGCGGGGGCGGAACACTGAAGCTTTCTTT. Translation: CASSSGGRGRNTEAFF.

CDR3 DNA sequence: TGTGCCATCGCCGGGACTCTCGGTCGGGGCGAGCAGTACTTC. It encodes CAIAGTLGRGEQYF. The chain carries TRBV2 and TRBJ2-7; maybe TRBD2 (6 bases). Trimming took 10 bases from V and 6 from J, leaving 22 bases between them. The CDR3 contains 14 residues. Germline V lookup: CDR1 SNHLY, CDR2 FYNNEI.

The V call is TRBV6-5, the J call TRBJ1-2, with D possibly matching TRBD1 (6 bases). Germline-derived CDR1 and CDR2 are MNHEY and SVGAGI. Trimming removed 8 bases at V and 8 bases at J, with 12 bases between. This CDR3 is 11 amino acids long. Written as DNA, the CDR3 is TGTGCCAGCGGGTCAGGGGAAGGCTACACCTTC. Protein: CASGSGEGYTF.

The genes are TRBV20-1 and TRBJ2-3; either TRBD1 or TRBD2 may supply D (5 bases each). The CDR3 has 10 amino acids. Germline CDR1 DFQATT, CDR2 SNEGSKA (reference sequence). The CDR3, as DNA: TGCAACGGGACGAGTGATACGCAGTATTTT. Encoded protein: CNGTSDTQYF.

The gene calls are TRBV9 and TRBJ2-1, with D perhaps matching TRBD2 (5 bases). Germline V gene lookup returns CDR1 SGDLS and CDR2 YYNGEE. CDR3 length: 14 amino acids. The V gene lost 3 bases and the J gene lost 10 bases, with 17 bases spanning the gap. CDR3 amino acids: CASSALGSGGEQFF. The CDR3 nucleotides are TGTGCCAGCAGCGCCCTTGGGTCCGGAGGAGAGCAGTTCTTC. Variable domain in full (rest from reference TRBV9 and TRBJ2-1): DSGVTQTPKHLITATGQRVTLRCSPRSGDLSVYWYQQSLDQGLQFLIQYYNGEERAKGNILERFSAQQFPDLHSELNLSSLELGDSALYFCASSALGSGGEQFFGPGTRLTVL.

The CDR3 is CASSRVRDTEAFF. In DNA form, the CDR3 reads TGTGCCAGCAGCCGAGTTAGGGACACTGAAGCTTTCTTT. The chain is built from TRBV3-1 (or the pseudogene TRBV3-2) and TRBJ1-1; the D is unclear. From germline, CDR1 is LGHDT and CDR2 YNNKEL (reference sequence). Deletions cut 4 bases from V and 3 bases from J, with 9 bases between. The length of the CDR3 is 13 residues.

The chain employs TRBV10-3 and TRBJ2-3, with D maybe TRBD2 (6 bases). The germline CDR1 and CDR2 sequences are ENHRY and SYGVKD. The CDR3 consists of 14 residues. The germline V and J ends were trimmed by 6 bases and 5 bases, with 15 bases remaining between them. In nucleotides, the CDR3 is TGTGCCATCAGCGGGACTGGAGCGGGAGATACGCAGTATTTT. It codes for CAISGTGAGDTQYF.

This clone turned up a few times. The chain carries TRBV6-5 and TRBJ2-1; D uncertain. The V end was cut by 7 bases, the J end by 3 bases, with 7 bases between. The CDR3 has 12 residues. Germline CDR1 is MNHEY and CDR2 is SVGAGI. The CDR3, as DNA: TGTGCCAGCACCACGGGCTACAATGAGCAGTTCTTC. It translates to CASTTGYNEQFF.

J is TRBJ2-1 and V is TRBV4-2; 14 bases are shared with TRBD2. V was clipped by 1 base and J by 3 bases; unmatched bases: 2. CDR3 length equals 17 residues. The germline CDR1 and CDR2 sequences are LGHNA and YNFKEQ. The CDR3 is CASSQAGTSGGYNEQFF. CDR3 coding DNA: TGTGCCAGCAGCCAAGCGGGGACTAGCGGGGGCTACAATGAGCAGTTCTTC.

This sequence joins TRBV10-2 and TRBJ2-7, with TRBD1 matching over 7 bases. The CDR3 consists of 15 residues. From germline, CDR1 is WSHSY and CDR2 SAAADI. With V trimmed by 6 bases and J by 2 bases, 10 bases remained unmatched. The CDR3 is CASRPRQGDTYEQYF. In DNA form, the CDR3 reads TGCGCCAGCAGACCGAGACAGGGTGACACCTACGAGCAGTACTTC.

The CDR3 spells CASSIQGQGYTF. In DNA, the CDR3 is TGTGCCAGTAGTATCCAGGGCCAGGGCTACACCTTC. V usage is TRBV19 and J usage is TRBJ1-2; D possibly corresponds to TRBD1 (5 bases). This CDR3 is 12 amino acids long. Trimming took off 3 bases at V and 8 bases at J, with 10 bases between the two ends. Germline V gene lookup returns CDR1 LNHDA and CDR2 SQIVND (reference sequence).

V gene TRBV12-3 or TRBV12-4 combines with J gene TRBJ2-5; D unresolved. The CDR3 is made up of 13 amino acids. With 6 bases removed from V and 1 base from J, the gap between germline ends came to 9 bases. CDR3 in DNA: TGTGCCAGCAGCTACCTGGCCCAAGAGACCCAGTACTTC. Its translation is CASSYLAQETQYF.

V gene TRBV19 combines with J gene TRBJ1-5; a weak D match, TRBD1 (5 bases). Germline V CDR1 and CDR2: LNHDA, SQIVND (reference sequence). The CDR3 is made up of 13 amino acids. Trimming removed 1 base at V and 6 bases at J, with 7 bases between. CDR3 coding DNA: TGTGCCAGTAGTATAGCGGGGGGTCAGCCCCAGCATTTT. Translating it yields CASSIAGGQPQHF. Full variable domain (rest looked up from reference TRBV19 and TRBJ1-5): DGGITQSPKYLFRKEGQNVTLSCEQNLNHDAMYWYRQDPGQGLRLIYYSQIVNDFQKGDIAEGYSVSREKKESFPLTVTSAQKNPTAFYLCASSIAGGQPQHFGDGTRLSIL.

CDR3 region: CASRTSGSEAFF. In DNA form, the CDR3 reads TGTGCCAGCAGAACTTCAGGGTCAGAAGCTTTCTTT. The chain links TRBV12-3 or TRBV12-4 to TRBJ1-1, with D possibly being TRBD1 (5 bases). V was cut by 6 bases and J by 8 bases, with 13 bases left in between. This CDR3 is built from 12 residues.

This clone has only a few counts. V and J are TRBV18 and TRBJ1-2, with 7 bases lining up with TRBD1. The CDR3 spans 16 residues. Germline CDR1 is KGHSH and CDR2 is LQKENI. The trim removed 6 bases at V and 1 base at J, leaving 11 bases unmatched. Here the CDR3 reads CASSSEGGGHNYGYTF. The CDR3 nucleotides read TGTGCCAGCTCTTCGGAAGGGGGCGGCCATAACTATGGCTACACCTTC. Full variable domain (outside the CDR3, taken from reference TRBV18 and TRBJ1-2): NAGVMQNPRHLVRRRGQEARLRCSPMKGHSHVYWYRQLPEEGLKFMVYLQKENIIDESGMPKERFSAEFPKEGPSILRIQQVVRGDSAAYFCASSSEGGGHNYGYTFGSGTRLTVV.